This is a list of T cell receptor beta chains from one sample in a study of beta chain features in type 1 diabetes. Generated by immunoSEQ multiplex PCR, the TCRdb table keeps only in-frame clones and is missing some. Of roughly 47,000 clones in the sample, roughly 45% were seen once. Source material: stem cell memory CD4+ T cells from blood. Receptors were obtained from a man between 25 and 39 years old with type 1 diabetes. The CDR3 runs from the conserved cysteine through the conserved F or W. D genes are given only for firm matches.

D | J | V | CDR3
- | TRBJ2-2 | TRBV5-1 | CASSLASTAGELFF
- | TRBJ2-7 | TRBV7-2 | CASSRTALDSYEQYF
TRBD2 | TRBJ2-7 | TRBV2 | CASNSGAGGKGSYEQYF
TRBD2 | TRBJ2-3 | TRBV11-2 | CASSASGSSDTQYF
- | TRBJ1-5 | TRBV5-1 | CASSLRSGDQPQHF
- | TRBJ2-2 | TRBV9 | CASSPSAGELFF
TRBD2 | TRBJ2-3 | TRBV11-2 | CASSLRLAERTDTQYF
TRBD1 | TRBJ2-4 | TRBV5-6 | CASSWLGGWTKNIQYF
TRBD2 | TRBJ2-1 | TRBV5-1 | CASSLLETSGYSYNEQFF
TRBD1 | TRBJ2-1 | TRBV27 | CASSLGQGKNNEQFF
- | TRBJ2-7 | TRBV5-1 | CASSLNRYEQYF
TRBD2 | TRBJ2-7 | TRBV6-1 | CASSGGSGRALPYEQYF
- | TRBJ2-5 | TRBV20-1 | CRAGSAETQYF
- | TRBJ2-4 | TRBV28 | CASRRPGNIQYF
TRBD1 | TRBJ1-3 | TRBV28 | CASSRGGANLRF
- | TRBJ2-3 | TRBV28 | CASSTFAGRTDTQYF
TRBD1 | TRBJ2-7 | TRBV28 | CASSLGQGFSYEQYF
- | TRBJ1-5 | TRBV4-3 | CASSQTFSNQPQHF
- | TRBJ2-3 | TRBV18 | CASSRIDRQPDTQYF
- | TRBJ2-6 | TRBV6-5 | CASSRPSMGANVLTF
TRBD2 | TRBJ2-7 | TRBV28 | CASSPIRTSGIPYEQYF
TRBD2 | TRBJ2-2 | TRBV5-1 | CASSGRDTGELFF
- | TRBJ2-6 | TRBV27 | CASSLYQGKAGANVLTF
TRBD1 | TRBJ1-2 | TRBV2 | CASIGTGSVGYTF
- | TRBJ2-3 | TRBV18 | CASSPSTGTDTQYF
TRBD1 | TRBJ2-1 | TRBV6-5 | CASRSGTGFEFF
- | TRBJ2-5 | TRBV7-6 | CASSRFDGFGETQYF
- | TRBJ1-1 | TRBV7-9 | CASSLGRSTDYMNTEAFF
TRBD1 | TRBJ2-1 | TRBV19 | CASRLRAVGQGYNEQFF
- | TRBJ1-3 | TRBV7-2 | CASSRRSSGNTIYF
- | TRBJ2-7 | TRBV11-2 | CASSLQDARVYEQYF
- | TRBJ1-1 | TRBV18 | CASSPGNSAEAFF
- | TRBJ2-7 | TRBV7-2 | CASSLDLFGFGEVSYEQYF
- | TRBJ2-1 | TRBV5-1 | CASSGLGRNEQFF
- | TRBJ2-7 | TRBV2 | CASQTRSYEQYF
- | TRBJ2-5 | TRBV7-2 | CASSLQQGQETQYF
- | TRBJ1-1 | TRBV6-1 | CASSRVNTEAFF
- | TRBJ2-3 | TRBV27 | CASSSPSRLADTQYF
- | TRBJ1-3 | TRBV15 | CATSRERYSGNTIYF
TRBD1 | TRBJ2-1 | TRBV6-1 | CASSEGQDNEQFF
- | TRBJ2-3 | TRBV7-2 | CASSVKRSSTDTQYF
TRBD1 | TRBJ2-1 | TRBV19 | CASSFSDRDQQFF
TRBD1 | TRBJ2-3 | TRBV29-1 | CSVAGTGGFAPPDTQYF
- | TRBJ2-1 | TRBV4-1 | CASSQDAIAANFNNEQFF
- | TRBJ2-6 | TRBV2 | CASSVWEVGANVLTF
- | TRBJ2-7 | TRBV18 | CASSPPSQGYEQYF
- | TRBJ2-1 | TRBV5-1 | CASSTQGDEQFF
- | TRBJ2-3 | TRBV5-1 | CASSLERTLSGDTQYF